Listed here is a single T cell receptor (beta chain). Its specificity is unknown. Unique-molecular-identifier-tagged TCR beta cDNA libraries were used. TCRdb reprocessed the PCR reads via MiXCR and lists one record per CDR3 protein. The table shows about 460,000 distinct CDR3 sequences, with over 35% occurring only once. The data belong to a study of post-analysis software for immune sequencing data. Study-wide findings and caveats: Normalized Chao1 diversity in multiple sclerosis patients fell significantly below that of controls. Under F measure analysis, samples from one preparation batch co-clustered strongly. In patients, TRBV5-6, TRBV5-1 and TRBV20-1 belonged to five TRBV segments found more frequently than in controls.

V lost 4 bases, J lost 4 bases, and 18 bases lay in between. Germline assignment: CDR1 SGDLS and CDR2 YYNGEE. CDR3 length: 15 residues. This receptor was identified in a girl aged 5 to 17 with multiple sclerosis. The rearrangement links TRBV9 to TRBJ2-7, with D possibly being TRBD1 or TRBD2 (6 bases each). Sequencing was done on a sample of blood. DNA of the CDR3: TGTGCCAGCAGCATAGGCCCGGGGGCTATATACGAGCAGTACTTC. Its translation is CASSIGPGAIYEQYF. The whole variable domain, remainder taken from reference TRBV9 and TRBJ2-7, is DSGVTQTPKHLITATGQRVTLRCSPRSGDLSVYWYQQSLDQGLQFLIQYYNGEERAKGNILERFSAQQFPDLHSELNLSSLELGDSALYFCASSIGPGAIYEQYFGPGTRLTVT.